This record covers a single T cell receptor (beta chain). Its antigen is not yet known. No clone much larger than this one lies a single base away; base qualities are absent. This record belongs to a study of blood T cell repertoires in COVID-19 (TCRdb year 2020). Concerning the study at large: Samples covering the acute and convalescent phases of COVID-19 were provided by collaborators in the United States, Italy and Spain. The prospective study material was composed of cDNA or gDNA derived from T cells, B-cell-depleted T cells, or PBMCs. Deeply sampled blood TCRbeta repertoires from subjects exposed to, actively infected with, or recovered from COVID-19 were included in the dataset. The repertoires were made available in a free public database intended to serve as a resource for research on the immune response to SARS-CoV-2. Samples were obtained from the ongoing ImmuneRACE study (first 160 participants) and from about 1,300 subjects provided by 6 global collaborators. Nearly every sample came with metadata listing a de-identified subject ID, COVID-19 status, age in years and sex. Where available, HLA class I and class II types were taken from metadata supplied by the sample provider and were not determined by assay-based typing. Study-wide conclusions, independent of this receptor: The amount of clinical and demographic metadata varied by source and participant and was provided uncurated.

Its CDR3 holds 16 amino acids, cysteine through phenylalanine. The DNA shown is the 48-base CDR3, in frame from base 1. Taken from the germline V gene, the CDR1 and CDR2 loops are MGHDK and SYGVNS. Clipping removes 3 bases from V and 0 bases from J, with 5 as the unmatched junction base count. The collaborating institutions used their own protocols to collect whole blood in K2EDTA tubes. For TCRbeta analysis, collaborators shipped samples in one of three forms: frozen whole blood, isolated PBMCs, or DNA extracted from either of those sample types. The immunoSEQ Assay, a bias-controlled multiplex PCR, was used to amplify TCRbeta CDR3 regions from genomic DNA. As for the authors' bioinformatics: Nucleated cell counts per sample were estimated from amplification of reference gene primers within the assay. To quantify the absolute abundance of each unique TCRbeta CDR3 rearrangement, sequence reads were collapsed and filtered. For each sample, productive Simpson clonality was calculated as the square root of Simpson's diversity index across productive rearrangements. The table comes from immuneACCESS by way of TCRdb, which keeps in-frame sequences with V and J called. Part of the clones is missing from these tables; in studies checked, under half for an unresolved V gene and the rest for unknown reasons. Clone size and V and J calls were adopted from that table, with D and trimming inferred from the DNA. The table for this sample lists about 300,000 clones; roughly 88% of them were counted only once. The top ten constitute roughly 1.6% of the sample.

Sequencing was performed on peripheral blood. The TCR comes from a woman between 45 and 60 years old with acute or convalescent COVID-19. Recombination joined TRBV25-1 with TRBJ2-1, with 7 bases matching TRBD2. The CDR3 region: CASSDFGGSSYNEQFF. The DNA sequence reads TGTGCCAGCAGTGACTTTGGCGGGAGCTCCTACAATGAGCAGTTCTTC.